This T cell receptor (beta chain) was profiled in a study of beta chain features in type 1 diabetes. This clone turned up a few times. What it binds is not known. The whole isolated RNA underwent reverse transcription, so sequencing captured expressed TCRB transcripts. Here immunoSEQ multiplex PCR was the method, and the copy in TCRdb shows in-frame clones only, minus some. The table has around 150,000 clones, under 13% seen once; the top ten hold roughly 0.5%. CDR3 length: 14 amino acids. The V end lost 6 bases, the J end lost 0 bases, and 9 bases lay between the germline ends. CDR1 and CDR2 (germline): LNHDA, SQIVND (reference sequence). Study findings and constraints: TCRB CDR3 length was moderately but significantly reduced in all four CD4+ subsets of Type 1 diabetes patients.

Sequencing was performed on central memory CD4+ T cells from blood. The chain joins TRBV19 to TRBJ1-5; D remains unclear. This sequence was found in a man aged 25 to 40 with type 1 diabetes. CDR3: CASRGLHSNQPQHF. In DNA, the CDR3 is TGTGCCAGTAGAGGACTGCATAGCAATCAGCCCCAGCATTTT.